Listed below are T cell receptor beta chains from one sample, sequenced in a study of cytomegalovirus exposure and HLA in healthy donors. The protocol was immunoSEQ multiplex PCR, while the TCRdb copy is restricted to in-frame clones and leaves out a portion. This table has 100,000 to 150,000 clones, under 12% appearing once. The sample was PBMCs. The receptors were sampled from a woman in her late teens or twenties in good health and CMV-seropositive. CDR3s leave out the opening cysteine and the closing phenylalanine or tryptophan.

v_gene: TRBV7-9; j_gene: TRBJ2-5; CDR3aa: ASSSGSVQEAQY
v_gene: TRBV5-1; j_gene: TRBJ2-1; CDR3aa: ASSQGTSGRAVEQF
v_gene: TRBV10-1; j_gene: TRBJ2-7; CDR3aa: ASSSGGHEQY
v_gene: TRBV20-1; j_gene: TRBJ1-2; CDR3aa: SAEDWDGYT
v_gene: TRBV6-6; j_gene: TRBJ2-7; CDR3aa: ASRRGAFDEQY
v_gene: TRBV6-1; j_gene: TRBJ1-1; CDR3aa: ASSERTAMNTEAF
v_gene: TRBV5-1; j_gene: TRBJ2-3; CDR3aa: ASSFSGSADTQY
v_gene: TRBV28; j_gene: TRBJ1-1; CDR3aa: ASSLPGQLNTEAF
v_gene: TRBV27; j_gene: TRBJ2-2; CDR3aa: ASSSIGVAGELF
v_gene: TRBV15; j_gene: TRBJ2-1; CDR3aa: ATSRDAGALNEQF
v_gene: TRBV10-3; j_gene: TRBJ2-5; CDR3aa: AIGGGGQETQY
v_gene: TRBV4-1; j_gene: TRBJ1-1; CDR3aa: ASSQAGGLNTEAF
v_gene: TRBV5-4; j_gene: TRBJ2-7; CDR3aa: ASSSGNSYEQY
v_gene: TRBV29-1; j_gene: TRBJ1-2; CDR3aa: SVPRQLYGYS
v_gene: TRBV2; j_gene: TRBJ1-5; CDR3aa: ASRSGQGDNQPQH
v_gene: TRBV6-6; j_gene: TRBJ1-2; CDR3aa: ASSYSTGGDYGYT
v_gene: TRBV7-9; j_gene: TRBJ2-5; CDR3aa: ASSLIVTGWRETQY
v_gene: TRBV6-1; j_gene: TRBJ2-1; CDR3aa: ASSRDYNEQF
v_gene: TRBV5-1; j_gene: TRBJ2-5; CDR3aa: ASRLPAYQETQY
v_gene: TRBV2; j_gene: TRBJ1-2; CDR3aa: ASSTGVGYT
v_gene: TRBV5-5; j_gene: TRBJ1-1; CDR3aa: ASSPFAFLTGRNTEAF
v_gene: TRBV19; j_gene: TRBJ1-5; CDR3aa: ASSGGGTGGKRQPQH
v_gene: TRBV18; j_gene: TRBJ1-1; CDR3aa: ASSSQLDRDNTEAF
v_gene: TRBV19; j_gene: TRBJ1-5; CDR3aa: ASSIRARGNQPQH
v_gene: TRBV27; j_gene: TRBJ1-2; CDR3aa: ASSLVAGAHYGYT
v_gene: TRBV30; j_gene: TRBJ2-1; CDR3aa: AWSAGTYEQF
v_gene: TRBV6-1; j_gene: TRBJ1-2; CDR3aa: ASMYEAHYGYT
v_gene: TRBV27; j_gene: TRBJ1-2; CDR3aa: ASSSLGARTGGYT
v_gene: TRBV5-1; j_gene: TRBJ2-1; CDR3aa: ASSGTGPYNEQF
v_gene: TRBV29-1; j_gene: TRBJ2-1; CDR3aa: SVERDEQF
v_gene: TRBV18; j_gene: TRBJ1-5; CDR3aa: ASSPTLRDYSNQPQH
v_gene: TRBV2; j_gene: TRBJ2-7; CDR3aa: AISGQGRYEQY
v_gene: TRBV6-1; j_gene: TRBJ1-4; CDR3aa: ASSETVLEKLF
v_gene: TRBV25-1; j_gene: TRBJ2-1; CDR3aa: ASRETRVANNEQF
v_gene: TRBV2; j_gene: TRBJ1-4; CDR3aa: ASKRTAIEKLF
v_gene: TRBV7-9; j_gene: TRBJ2-7; CDR3aa: ASSLIREGTYEQY
v_gene: TRBV19; j_gene: TRBJ1-5; CDR3aa: ATSRQGMGGQPQH
v_gene: TRBV5-5; j_gene: TRBJ2-5; CDR3aa: ASSSLQGRETQY
v_gene: TRBV2; j_gene: TRBJ2-2; CDR3aa: ASSEVRGPLAGELF
v_gene: TRBV2; j_gene: TRBJ1-2; CDR3aa: ARTRDRGGYT
v_gene: TRBV7-3; j_gene: TRBJ1-3; CDR3aa: ASSPTGVGNTIY
v_gene: TRBV28; j_gene: TRBJ2-7; CDR3aa: ASSLELAGPYEQY
v_gene: TRBV2; j_gene: TRBJ1-1; CDR3aa: ASSPDRGGAF
v_gene: TRBV27; j_gene: TRBJ2-7; CDR3aa: ASSLSGGGYEQY
v_gene: TRBV7-3; j_gene: TRBJ2-1; CDR3aa: ASSQQRGNEQF
v_gene: TRBV19; j_gene: TRBJ2-3; CDR3aa: ASSILLAERTDTQY
v_gene: TRBV20-1; j_gene: TRBJ1-1; CDR3aa: SARSDREAF
v_gene: TRBV5-5; j_gene: TRBJ1-1; CDR3aa: ASSMIQVGTEAF
v_gene: TRBV5-1; j_gene: TRBJ2-2; CDR3aa: ASSLSSGELF
v_gene: TRBV30; j_gene: TRBJ2-2; CDR3aa: AWTSGRDYTGELF
v_gene: TRBV28; j_gene: TRBJ1-1; CDR3aa: ASSSNRGLRGMNTEAF
v_gene: TRBV30; j_gene: TRBJ2-1; CDR3aa: AWWGQGSYNEQF
v_gene: TRBV11-2; j_gene: TRBJ2-5; CDR3aa: ASSLSSSGGTQY